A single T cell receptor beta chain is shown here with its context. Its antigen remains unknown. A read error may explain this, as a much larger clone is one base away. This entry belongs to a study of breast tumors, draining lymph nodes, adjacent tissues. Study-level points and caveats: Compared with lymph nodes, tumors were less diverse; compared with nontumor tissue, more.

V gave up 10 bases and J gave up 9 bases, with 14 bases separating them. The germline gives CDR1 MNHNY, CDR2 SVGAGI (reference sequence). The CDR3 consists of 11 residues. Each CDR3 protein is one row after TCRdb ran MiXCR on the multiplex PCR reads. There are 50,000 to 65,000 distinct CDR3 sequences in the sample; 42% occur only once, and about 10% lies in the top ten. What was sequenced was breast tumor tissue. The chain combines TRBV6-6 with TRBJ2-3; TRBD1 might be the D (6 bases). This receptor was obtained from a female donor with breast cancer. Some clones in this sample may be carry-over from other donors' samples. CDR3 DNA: TGTGCCACCCGGCCACAGGGAACGCAGTATTTT. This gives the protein CATRPQGTQYF.